Listed below are T cell receptor beta chains from one sample, sequenced in a study of T cells in Graves' hyperthyroidism and ophthalmopathy. TCRdb reprocessed the multiplex PCR reads via MiXCR and lists one record per CDR3 protein. Counted here are about 640,000 distinct CDR3 sequences, less than 25% occurring once; the ten biggest clones make up under 35%. Sequenced sample: blood. The receptors here all came from a man under 40 with Graves' ophthalmopathy. Each CDR3 is given with its conserved first and last residue. A D gene is named only where the DNA matches it firmly. The listing skips clone size in some rows; elsewhere it reads once, few, many or a size class.

V	size	J	D	DNA	CDR3
TRBV28	.	TRBJ2-1	TRBD2	TGTGCCAGCAGTTCCCCGACTAGCGGGACGAAAGAGCAGTTCTTC	CASSSPTSGTKEQFF
TRBV5-1	few	TRBJ2-1	TRBD1	TGCGCCAGCAGCACGCAGGACAGGAGCTCCTACAATGAGCAGTTCTTC	CASSTQDRSSYNEQFF
TRBV5-1	few	TRBJ2-1	.	TGCGCCAGCAGCTTGGAAAGGGCACCGAGCTCCTACAATGAGCAGTTCTTC	CASSLERAPSSYNEQFF
TRBV7-8	many	TRBJ1-5	.	TGTGCCAGCAGCTTAGGCCCGATTTTCCCGGAGGGTATCAATCAGCCCCAGCATTTT	CASSLGPIFPEGINQPQHF
TRBV12-3/TRBV12-4	few	TRBJ1-4	TRBD1	TGTGCCAGCAGGGGGACAGGGTCTATTAATGAAAAACTGTTTTTT	CASRGTGSINEKLFF
TRBV6-1	.	TRBJ2-1	.	TGTGCCAGCAGTGCCAGGGAGGCCTTTTCGGGGAATGAGCAGTTCTTC	CASSAREAFSGNEQFF
TRBV6-1	many	TRBJ2-3	.	TGTGCCAGCAGTGCCCCCGGGCACACAGATACGCAGTATTTT	CASSAPGHTDTQYF
TRBV7-8	many	TRBJ2-3	.	TGTGCCAGCAGCACCGTGGTTGGGGGCCCTGCTTATACGCAGTATTTT	CASSTVVGGPAYTQYF
TRBV6-1	.	TRBJ1-6	.	TGTGCCAGCAGTGAAGGGGGTCGACACTCACCCCTCCACTTT	CASSEGGRHSPLHF
TRBV15	once	TRBJ1-2	TRBD1	TGTGCCACCAGCTCAGGGACAGGGATTGGCTACACCTTC	CATSSGTGIGYTF
TRBV28	many	TRBJ1-5	.	TGTGCCAGCAGTTCCAGGGACGGCAATCAGCCCCAGCATTTT	CASSSRDGNQPQHF
TRBV27	.	TRBJ2-5	TRBD1	TGTGCCAGCAGTTTAGGGACAGGGGTTCAAGAGACCCAGTACTTC	CASSLGTGVQETQYF
TRBV5-1	.	TRBJ2-2	.	TGCGCCAGCAGCTTACGCGGGCAGCCCCCGGGGGAGCTGTTTTTT	CASSLRGQPPGELFF
TRBV2	.	TRBJ2-1	TRBD2	TGTGCCAGCAAGACTAGCGGGAGAATCAATGAGCAGTTCTTC	CASKTSGRINEQFF
TRBV4-1	few	TRBJ2-3	.	TGCGCCAGCAGCCAGATGGTTAGCACAGATACGCAGTATTTT	CASSQMVSTDTQYF
TRBV27	few	TRBJ2-1	.	TGTGCCAGCGGGGGCCATGGACAGTCCTACTACAATGAGCAGTTCTTC	CASGGHGQSYYNEQFF
TRBV11-2	.	TRBJ2-6	TRBD1	TGTGCCAGCATACGACAGGGCTCTGGGGCCAACGTCCTGACTTTC	CASIRQGSGANVLTF
TRBV7-2	many	TRBJ2-7	TRBD2	TGTGCCAGCAGGAGCAGAGCGGGAGGCCTCGGGAACGAGCAGTACTTC	CASRSRAGGLGNEQYF
TRBV19	.	TRBJ2-1	TRBD2	TGTGCCAGTAGTAAAAATAGCGGGAGGAAATCCCAGCAGTTCTTC	CASSKNSGRKSQQFF
TRBV7-2	many	TRBJ2-7	TRBD2	TGTGCCAGCAGCCTGGGACTAGCGGGATCCCTCAGCTCCTACGAGCAGTACTTC	CASSLGLAGSLSSYEQYF
TRBV5-1	.	TRBJ1-1	.	TGTGCCAGCAGCTTGGGCCGAGACAGTGAAGCTTTCTTT	CASSLGRDSEAFF
TRBV2	many	TRBJ1-5	.	TGTGCCAGCAGTGAAGCGCCCCCTGGGAGTCAGCCCCAGCATTTT	CASSEAPPGSQPQHF
TRBV7-2	.	TRBJ2-6	.	TGTGCCAGCAACATTCCCTCTGGGGCCAACGTCCTGACTTTC	CASNIPSGANVLTF
TRBV5-4	few	TRBJ1-4	.	TGTGCCAGCAGCTCTACAGGAGGCACTAATGAAAAACTGTTTTTT	CASSSTGGTNEKLFF
TRBV4-1	.	TRBJ2-2	.	TGCGCCAGCAGCCAAGATTACGGGAGCACCGGGGAGCTGTTTTTT	CASSQDYGSTGELFF
TRBV4-2	many	TRBJ2-3	.	TGTGCCAGCAGCCAAGTGGGCGGCCAGGGGAGCGGGATAGGAGATACGCAGTATTTT	CASSQVGGQGSGIGDTQYF
TRBV29-1	few	TRBJ1-1	TRBD1	TGCAGCGCCCCCAGAAAGGGACAGGTGGGGAACACTGAAGCTTTCTTT	CSAPRKGQVGNTEAFF
TRBV11-2	.	TRBJ2-1	TRBD2	TGTGCCAGCAGCTTAGAAGGACTAGCGAACTTCTACAATGAGCAGTTCTTC	CASSLEGLANFYNEQFF
TRBV6-2/TRBV6-3	.	TRBJ1-4	.	TGTGCCAGCAGTTACTCCCCCAATGAAAAACTGTTTTTT	CASSYSPNEKLFF
TRBV5-1	.	TRBJ2-5	TRBD1	TGCGCCAGCAGCGTGGACAGGGAAGAGACCCAGTACTTC	CASSVDREETQYF
TRBV6-2/TRBV6-3	.	TRBJ1-2	TRBD1	TGTGCCAGCAGTACAGGGGGCGTAAGGGATGGCTACACCTTC	CASSTGGVRDGYTF
TRBV4-1	.	TRBJ2-2	TRBD2	TGCGCCAGCAGCCAAGGTCGGGGGATAGCGGGAGCACGGCTGTCCGCCGGGGAGCTGTTTTTT	CASSQGRGIAGARLSAGELFF
TRBV11-2	many	TRBJ1-1	.	TGTGCCAGCAGCTTAGATCGCAGGCAGTTGAACACTGAAGCTTTCTTT	CASSLDRRQLNTEAFF
TRBV5-1	.	TRBJ2-1	.	TGCGCCAGTAGCGGAATCAATGAGCAGTTCTTC	CASSGINEQFF
TRBV10-3	.	TRBJ2-2	TRBD2	TGTGCCATCAGTGCCGCGGGAGGTACCGGGGAGCTGTTTTTT	CAISAAGGTGELFF
TRBV28	few	TRBJ2-4	TRBD1	TGTGCCAGCGGATGGATCACAGGGGTAGGGAACATTCAGTACTTC	CASGWITGVGNIQYF
TRBV24-1	.	TRBJ2-1	.	TGTGCCACCAGTGATTATCTAGTCGCCAGGGATGAGCAGTTCTTC	CATSDYLVARDEQFF
TRBV7-9	many	TRBJ2-2	.	TGTGCCAGCGTTCAACTGAACACCGGGGAGCTGTTTTTT	CASVQLNTGELFF
TRBV14	.	TRBJ2-6	TRBD2	TGTGCCAGCAGCCAGGGAGGGGTTGGGGCCAACGTCCTGACTTTC	CASSQGGVGANVLTF
TRBV20-1	many	TRBJ1-1	.	TGCAGTGCTAGAATCGGGGGGGGGGCAACTGAAGCTTTCTTT	CSARIGGGATEAFF
TRBV28	many	TRBJ1-5	.	TGTGCCAGCACCAGGGCCGGACAGCCCCAGCATTTT	CASTRAGQPQHF
TRBV11-2	many	TRBJ2-7	.	TGTGCCAGCAGCTTCGATCGCGGGATGCCCTACGAGCAGTACTTC	CASSFDRGMPYEQYF
TRBV7-9	few	TRBJ2-7	TRBD2	TGTGCCAGCAGCATACTAGCGGGAGGACGGTACGAGCAGTACTTC	CASSILAGGRYEQYF
TRBV5-1	few	TRBJ2-2	.	TGCGCCAGCAGCTTGGAGGGAGTTATAAAGTACACCGGGGAGCTGTTTTTT	CASSLEGVIKYTGELFF
TRBV7-9	many	TRBJ2-7	.	TGTGCCAGCAGCTTAGCCCTGGCCGAGCAGTACTTC	CASSLALAEQYF
TRBV7-9	.	TRBJ2-3	.	TGTGCCAGCAGCCACTTTAAGGGGGGCACAGATACGCAGTATTTT	CASSHFKGGTDTQYF
TRBV7-9	.	TRBJ2-1	.	TGTGCCAGCAGCTTACTCAACAGCTCCTACAATGAGCAGTTCTTC	CASSLLNSSYNEQFF
TRBV6-2/TRBV6-3	few	TRBJ1-2	TRBD1	TGTGCCACAATCCGCGACGGGACAGGGATGGGCTACACCTTC	CATIRDGTGMGYTF
TRBV6-2/TRBV6-3	many	TRBJ2-5	TRBD2	TGTGCCAGCAGTTATGGACTAGCGGGAGTGAGGCAAGAGACCCAGTACTTC	CASSYGLAGVRQETQYF
TRBV30	few	TRBJ2-7	.	TGTGCCTGGAGTGTAACAGGGTTCGGCTACGAGCAGTACTTC	CAWSVTGFGYEQYF
TRBV28	many	TRBJ2-7	.	TGTGCCAGCAGTCCTCAGGTAGGACTCTACGAGCAGTACTTC	CASSPQVGLYEQYF
TRBV20-1	.	TRBJ2-7	.	TGCAGTGTTACCGCGATGGGGGGGGCGGACGAGCAGTACTTC	CSVTAMGGADEQYF
TRBV28	many	TRBJ2-7	.	TGTGCCAGCAGTTTCCTTGACAGGATCGCGAACGAGCAGTACTTC	CASSFLDRIANEQYF
TRBV6-5	.	TRBJ1-1	.	TGTGCCAGCAGTTACGTCCGTGGGGACACTGAAGCTTTCTTT	CASSYVRGDTEAFF